The 19 T cell receptor beta chains presented below share a single source sample, sequenced in a study of T-cell memory formation after mild COVID-19. MiXCR, run by TCRdb on the 5' RACE reads, gives a single entry per CDR3 protein. The sample carries about 350,000 distinct CDR3 sequences, approximately 15% recorded once. Sequencing was carried out using PBMCs or a T cell subset sorted from them (not recorded which). Every receptor here comes from a man between 18 and 35 years old who had mild COVID-19 (a few samples of this study predate the infection). Cell type and time point are not known.

The rearrangement uses TRBV20-1 and TRBJ1-5; D is possibly TRBD1 (5 bases). Per the germline V gene, CDR1 is DFQATT and CDR2 is SNEGSKA (reference sequence). The CDR3 spans 14 residues. The CDR3 reads CRATQAEGNQPQHF. The DNA for the CDR3 is TGCAGGGCCACACAGGCCGAAGGCAATCAGCCCCAGCATTTT.

V is TRBV20-1 and J is TRBJ1-2; a weak D match, TRBD1 (5 bases). Per germline, CDR1 DFQATT and CDR2 SNEGSKA (reference sequence). The CDR3 contains 14 residues. Deletions cut 7 bases from V and 3 bases from J, with 18 bases between. CDR3 in amino acids: CSGTVYSRDYGYTF. The CDR3 coding sequence is TGCAGTGGAACCGTATACAGCAGGGACTATGGCTACACCTTC.

This chain joins TRBV12-3 or TRBV12-4 and TRBJ2-5; TRBD2 might be the D (5 bases). V lost 3 bases to trimming and J lost 6 bases, with 14 bases between them. CDR3 length equals 14 residues. The CDR3 nucleotides are TGTGCCAGCAGTTTGTGGCCGTTCGGGAAGACCCAGTACTTC. Its protein product is CASSLWPFGKTQYF.

CDR3 sequence reads: CASSLYSSSGEQPQHF. DNA of the CDR3: TGTGCCAGCAGCTTATACTCGAGCTCAGGGGAACAGCCCCAGCATTTT. The chain carries TRBV7-2 and TRBJ1-5, with D perhaps matching TRBD1 (6 bases). Trimming shortened V by 2 bases and J by 7 bases, and 18 bases separated the two germline ends. The CDR3 loop spans 16 amino acids. Per the germline V gene, CDR1 is SGHTA and CDR2 is FQGNSA. Full variable domain (remainder filled in from reference TRBV7-2 and TRBJ1-5): GAGVSQSPSNKVTEKGKDVELRCDPISGHTALYWYRQSLGQGLEFLIYFQGNSAPDKSGLPSDRFSAERTGGSVSTLTIQRTQQEDSAVYLCASSLYSSSGEQPQHFGDGTRLSIL.

In this sample, this clonotype turned up a few times. This chain links TRBV4-2 with TRBJ2-2; weak D call: TRBD2 (6 bases). Germline CDR1 reads LGHNA; CDR2 reads YNFKEQ. The CDR3 is 16 residues long. The germline V and J ends were trimmed by 0 bases and 2 bases, with 10 bases remaining between them. CDR3 nucleotide sequence: TGTGCCAGCAGCCAAGATCGGGGGTTCAACACCGGGGAGCTGTTTTTT. It is translated as CASSQDRGFNTGELFF.

This sequence joins TRBV29-1 and TRBJ2-1; D might be TRBD1 or TRBD2, each matching 5 bases. V was cut by 2 bases and J by 6 bases, with 17 bases left in between. The CDR3 length is 15 residues. The germline V gene encodes CDR1 SQVTM and CDR2 ANQGSEA. This CDR3 is CSVESVGTVSNEQFF. DNA of the CDR3: TGCAGCGTTGAATCGGTAGGGACGGTCTCCAATGAGCAGTTCTTC.

This clonotype has only a few counts. The rearrangement joins TRBV2 to TRBJ1-4; D is undetermined. Germline V lookup: CDR1 SNHLY, CDR2 FYNNEI. The length of the CDR3 is 15 residues. Trimming stripped 8 bases from V and 4 bases from J, with 17 bases between. The CDR3 nucleotides are TGTGCCAGCCGACCTCTTCAAGGACGTAATGAAAAACTGTTTTTT. Amino acid sequence: CASRPLQGRNEKLFF.

The chain recombines TRBV19 with TRBJ2-7; D gene unclear. This CDR3 spans 15 amino acids. CDR1 is LNHDA, CDR2 SQIVND, per germline (reference sequence). V lost 3 bases to trimming and J lost 1 base, with 13 bases between them. The CDR3 is CASSMWARESYEQYF. The CDR3 DNA is TGTGCCAGTAGTATGTGGGCAAGGGAATCCTACGAGCAGTACTTC.

This chain joins TRBV12-3 or TRBV12-4 and TRBJ2-2, with D perhaps assigned TRBD1 or TRBD2 (6 bases each). V was shortened by 4 bases and J by 3 bases, with 9 bases between the two germline ends. The CDR3 contains 14 residues. The CDR3 bases are TGTGCCAGCAGTTCCGGGGGCGACACCGGGGAGCTGTTTTTT. Translated: CASSSGGDTGELFF.

The chain carries TRBV6-5 and TRBJ2-7, with unresolved D. The CDR3 is 13 amino acids. V lost 2 bases, J lost 3 bases, and 8 bases lay in between. CDR1 and CDR2 (germline): MNHEY, SVGAGI. The DNA of the CDR3 is TGTGCCAGCAGTTACGGGCAGTACTACGAGCAGTACTTC. Encoded protein: CASSYGQYYEQYF.

The V gene is TRBV28, the J gene TRBJ1-1, with TRBD1 identical over 8 bases. This CDR3 has 14 amino acids. The V gene's germline CDR1 is MDHEN and CDR2 SYDVKM. V lost 3 bases and J lost 4; bases outside the gene matches: 4. As DNA, the CDR3 is TGTGCCAGCAGTTTCTATGACAGGGGCACTGAAGCTTTCTTT. Translating gives CASSFYDRGTEAFF.

This clonotype was counted between two and nine times. The chain couples TRBV18 to TRBJ2-7, with D uncertain. Germline V gene sequence: CDR1 KGHSH, CDR2 LQKENI. V was trimmed by 3 bases and J by 0 bases, leaving 12 bases between them. This CDR3 has 15 residues. CDR3 loop: CASSPAQASSYEQYV. In DNA form, the CDR3 reads TGTGCCAGCTCACCGGCGCAGGCGAGCTCCTACGAGCAGTACGTC.

This clonotype was seen more than once but under ten times. The chain carries TRBV10-3 and TRBJ2-6; TRBD1 agrees at 11 bases. Germline V gene data show CDR1 as ENHRY and CDR2 as SYGVKD. Germline trimming cut 6 bases from V and 2 bases from J; bases unmatched to any gene: 3. CDR3 length equals 16 residues. The DNA of the CDR3 is TGTGCCATCAGGGGGACAGGGGGTCCTGGGGCCAACGTCCTGACTTTC. This gives the protein CAIRGTGGPGANVLTF.

The rearrangement uses TRBV2 and TRBJ1-2; D call uncertain. This CDR3 comprises 15 residues. Germline V gene sequence: CDR1 SNHLY, CDR2 FYNNEI. V was shortened by 2 bases and J by 1 base, with 11 bases between the two germline ends. As DNA, the CDR3 is TGTGCCAGCAGTGAAAAGGTCGATCTTAACTATGGCTACACCTTC. Translation gives CASSEKVDLNYGYTF.

V and J are TRBV5-1 and TRBJ1-1; perhaps TRBD1 as D (5 bases). The CDR3 consists of 14 residues. Germline V lookup: CDR1 SGHRS, CDR2 YFSETQ. V shed 4 bases and J shed 1 base, with 11 bases lying between them. For the CDR3, the DNA is TGCGCCAGCAGCAAGACAGCCACGAACACTGAAGCTTTCTTT. This encodes CASSKTATNTEAFF.

The chain joins TRBV28 to TRBJ2-3; D is unclear. V lost 7 bases and J 4 bases, leaving 12 bases between the germline ends. The CDR3 extends over 13 amino acids. The germline CDR1 and CDR2 sequences are MDHEN and SYDVKM. This chain's CDR3 is CASTRRRPDTQYF. The CDR3 DNA sequence: TGTGCCAGCACCCGACGCCGGCCAGATACGCAGTATTTT.

This clonotype was seen once. J is TRBJ1-2 and V is TRBV5-4, with unresolved D. The CDR3 consists of 14 residues. Trimming took off 1 base at V and 0 bases at J, with 7 bases between the two ends. Germline assignment: CDR1 SGHNT and CDR2 YYREEE (reference sequence). CDR3 amino acids: CASSLPGANYGYTF. DNA of the CDR3: TGTGCCAGCAGCTTGCCGGGAGCTAACTATGGCTACACCTTC.

This rearrangement joins TRBV12-3 or TRBV12-4 to TRBJ2-6; D unresolved. V shed 8 bases and J shed 0 bases, with 14 bases lying between them. This CDR3 comprises 16 residues. CDR3: CASSERVRSGANVLTF. As DNA, the CDR3 is TGTGCCAGCTCCGAACGGGTCCGCTCTGGGGCCAACGTCCTGACTTTC.

This clonotype was recorded a few times. The chain has TRBV4-2 and TRBJ2-7, with 9 nucleotides matching TRBD1. Germline-derived CDR1 and CDR2 are LGHNA and YNFKEQ. The V gene end was trimmed by 3 bases and the J gene end by 2 bases; junction bases not matched to a gene: 11. The CDR3 sequence is 17 residues long. The CDR3 sequence: CASSQQPQGAKAYEQYF. The DNA for the CDR3 is TGTGCCAGCAGCCAGCAGCCACAGGGGGCAAAGGCCTACGAGCAGTACTTC.